The T cell receptor (delta chain) described here comes from a study of Vδ1+ human thymocytes. The CDR3 length is 19 residues. The V gene's germline CDR1 is TSWWSYY and CDR2 QGS. Trimming cost V 3 bases and J 3 bases; bases outside gene matches: 17. The template was reverse-transcribed extracted RNA. Multiplex PCR used pooled V-gene forward primers and a constant-region reverse primer to amplify CDR3s. TCRdb re-processed the multiplex PCR reads via CATT. The sample contains about 27,000 delta-chain clones, around 7.4% of which appear only once. Alphabeta T cells were depleted, then CD3+ Vdelta1+ Vdelta2- thymocytes were FACS-sorted. This clone was seen only a few times. What it binds is unknown. Study-wide points: Bulk data may be misread because of unexpected Vdelta2 sequences. Thymic delta-chain repertoires held roughly 18% Vdelta2 sequences and few Vdelta3, despite high sort purity. TRG sequences recurred across donors, whereas TRD sequences stayed essentially private. Thymic TRG and TRD repertoires appeared highly polyclonal.

The rearrangement links TRDV1 to TRDJ1; 9 positions match TRDD3. The source is a girl under three years old who had congenital heart surgery. Sequences were obtained from Vdelta1+ gamma-delta thymocytes from the thymus. Subset specified: FACS-sorted CD3+ TCRalphabeta- TCRVdelta1+ TCRVdelta2- thymocytes. CDR3: CALGDQHGPTWGYADKLIF. The CDR3 region has the DNA TGTGCTCTTGGGGACCAACACGGTCCTACGTGGGGATACGCCGATAAACTCATCTTT.